The 23 T cell receptor beta chains reported below all come from one sample, sequenced in a study of T cell changes during pregnancy in multiple sclerosis. Profiling relied on immunoSEQ multiplex PCR, and the TCRdb table lists in-frame clones only, not all of them. The repertoire consists of 32,000 or so clones, with about 89% occurring once and the leading ten covering roughly 2.8%. The sample was CD4+ T cells from peripheral blood mononuclear cells, taken in the third trimester of pregnancy. The receptors were sampled from a female donor in good health, enrolled as a control in a pregnancy study.

J is TRBJ1-1 and V is TRBV7-9; D possibly corresponds to TRBD1 (5 bases). V was cut by 1 base and J by 5 bases, with 11 bases left in between. Germline V gives CDR1 SEHNR, CDR2 FQNEAQ (reference sequence). This CDR3 comprises 14 residues. The CDR3 protein is CASSLEGRVTEAFF. The CDR3, as DNA: TGTGCCAGCAGCTTAGAGGGCAGGGTGACTGAAGCTTTCTTT. Using reference TRBV7-9 and TRBJ1-1 for the parts outside the CDR3, the full variable domain is DTGVSQNPRHKITKRGQNVTFRCDPISEHNRLYWYRQTLGQGPEFLTYFQNEAQLEKSRLLSDRFSAERPKGSFSTLEIQRTEQGDSAMYLCASSLEGRVTEAFFGQGTRLTVV.

The chain recombines TRBV5-6 with TRBJ2-7; TRBD2 agrees at 10 bases. With V trimmed by 4 bases and J by 3 bases, 7 bases remained unmatched. CDR1 and CDR2 (germline): SGHDT, YYEEEE. The CDR3 contains 15 residues. CDR3 residues: CASSGGLADFYEQYF. CDR3 in DNA: TGTGCCAGCAGCGGCGGACTAGCGGATTTCTACGAGCAGTACTTC. The complete variable domain, with remaining parts taken from reference TRBV5-6 and TRBJ2-7, reads DAGVTQSPTHLIKTRGQQVTLRCSPKSGHDTVSWYQQALGQGPQFIFQYYEEEERQRGNFPDRFSGHQFPNYSSELNVNALLLGDSALYLCASSGGLADFYEQYFGPGTRLTVT.

The chain employs TRBV18 and TRBJ2-7; 11 positions agree with TRBD2. CDR1 is KGHSH and CDR2 is LQKENI in the germline V gene. The length of the CDR3 is 15 residues. With 6 bases clipped from V and 4 bases from J, the junction kept 8 bases outside the gene matches. This chain's CDR3 is CASSRLAGLIYEQYF. As DNA, the CDR3 is TGTGCCAGCTCTCGACTAGCGGGGCTTATTTACGAGCAGTACTTC. Full variable domain (remainder filled in from reference TRBV18 and TRBJ2-7): NAGVMQNPRHLVRRRGQEARLRCSPMKGHSHVYWYRQLPEEGLKFMVYLQKENIIDESGMPKERFSAEFPKEGPSILRIQQVVRGDSAAYFCASSRLAGLIYEQYFGPGTRLTVT.

The chain employs TRBV5-4 and TRBJ2-5; D perhaps matches TRBD1 (6 bases). The CDR3 consists of 15 residues. CDR1 and CDR2 from the germline V gene are SGHNT and YYREEE (reference sequence). The V end was cut by 4 bases, the J end by 0 bases, with 13 bases between. CDR3 loop: CASSPGQRYQETQYF. Written as DNA, the CDR3 is TGTGCCAGCAGCCCCGGACAGCGGTACCAAGAGACCCAGTACTTC.

This clone was seen only a few times. The chain employs TRBV6-7 and TRBJ2-7; the D is unclear. TRBV6-7 is labeled an ORF, and its function is uncertain. There are 12 residues in the CDR3. Trimming cost V 10 bases and J 1 base, with 11 bases left between them. In DNA form, the CDR3 reads TGTGCCATCTGTAGCTGGTCCTACGAGCAGTACTTC. Translating gives CAICSWSYEQYF.

This clone was seen a single time. The V gene is TRBV28, the J gene TRBJ2-5; 7 nucleotides align to TRBD2. From germline, CDR1 is MDHEN and CDR2 SYDVKM. CDR3 length equals 13 residues. J gave up 2 bases and V 8 bases, and 5 bases lay outside the gene matches. The CDR3 sequence is CASGGDRQETQYF. The CDR3 DNA sequence: TGTGCCAGCGGGGGGGACCGACAAGAGACCCAGTACTTC.

Points on this clone: Other DNA sequences from this sample encode an identical CDR3 as well. The chain uses TRBV4-1 and TRBJ2-3, with 9 bases that match TRBD2. From germline, CDR1 is MGHRA and CDR2 YSYEKL. The CDR3 runs 16 residues. Germline trimming cut 4 bases from V and 4 bases from J; bases unmatched to any gene: 9. The CDR3 bases are TGCGCCAGCAGCCTCGGACTAGCGCAAGCGTCAGATACGCAGTATTTT. The encoded protein is CASSLGLAQASDTQYF.

This chain joins TRBV7-9 and TRBJ2-1, with D possibly TRBD1 on 6 matching bases. Germline CDR1 and CDR2: SEHNR and FQNEAQ (reference sequence). CDR3 length: 11 residues. V shed 3 bases and J shed 10 bases, with 7 bases lying between them. The CDR3 DNA reads as TGTGCCAGCAGCTTCGGGACAGAGCAGTTCTTC. Its protein is CASSFGTEQFF. Full variable domain (rest looked up from reference TRBV7-9 and TRBJ2-1): DTGVSQNPRHKITKRGQNVTFRCDPISEHNRLYWYRQTLGQGPEFLTYFQNEAQLEKSRLLSDRFSAERPKGSFSTLEIQRTEQGDSAMYLCASSFGTEQFFGPGTRLTVL.

This clone was seen only a few times. The chain uses TRBV28 and TRBJ2-7; the match to TRBD1 covers 9 bases. V dropped 2 bases and J dropped 4; count of bases not matched to a gene: 15. Germline V gene data show CDR1 as MDHEN and CDR2 as SYDVKM. CDR3 length: 18 amino acids. As DNA, the CDR3 is TGTGCCAGCAGTTTACCCCGTCGACCCGGGACAGGGAGGTACGAGCAGTACTTC. Protein product: CASSLPRRPGTGRYEQYF.

The V gene is TRBV5-1, the J gene TRBJ1-5; D is undetermined. Germline assignment: CDR1 SGHRS and CDR2 YFSETQ. The CDR3 has 13 amino acids. V was cut by 5 bases and J by 0 bases, with 6 bases left in between. The CDR3 region has the DNA TGCGCCAGCAGTCGGGGTAGCAATCAGCCCCAGCATTTT. Its protein product is CASSRGSNQPQHF.

The chain is built from TRBV4-1 and TRBJ2-3, with 14 bases that match TRBD2. The V and J ends lost 4 bases and 0 bases, in that order; junction bases with no gene match: 9. CDR1 and CDR2 (germline): MGHRA, YSYEKL. CDR3 length: 19 amino acids. The CDR3 spells CASSPPGLAGGYSTDTQYF. CDR3 sequence (DNA): TGCGCCAGCAGCCCGCCAGGACTAGCGGGGGGCTATAGCACAGATACGCAGTATTTT.

The chain couples TRBV29-1 to TRBJ2-5, with 9 nucleotides matching TRBD1. The J call may be incorrect, as the DNA end agrees better with TRBJ2-7. The CDR3 sequence is 12 residues long. Germline CDR1 and CDR2: SQVTM and ANQGSEA. For the CDR3, the DNA is TGCAGCGTAGCTCGGACAGGGGACGAGCAGTACTTC. It encodes CSVARTGDEQYF.

V and J are TRBV6-1 and TRBJ2-1; 7 nucleotides agree with TRBD2. The CDR3 has 14 residues. Germline CDR1 MNHNS, CDR2 SASEGT. V lost 11 bases, J lost 0 bases, and 7 bases stayed unmatched. In DNA, the CDR3 is TGTGCCGTGGGGGGGGACTACTCCTACAATGAGCAGTTCTTC. This translates into CAVGGDYSYNEQFF.

The CDR3 loop is CASSLVGGSEQYF. Written as DNA, the CDR3 is TGTGCCAGCAGTTTAGTGGGAGGAAGCGAGCAGTACTTC. The V call is TRBV27, the J call TRBJ2-7, with a possible D match to TRBD2 (6 bases). The CDR3 runs to 13 residues. The germline V gene has CDR1 MNHEY and CDR2 SMNVEV (reference sequence). Deletions cut 2 bases from V and 6 bases from J, with 11 bases between.

V is TRBV27 and J is TRBJ2-1, with a possible D match to TRBD2 (5 bases). Per germline, CDR1 MNHEY and CDR2 SMNVEV (reference sequence). The ends were cut back, 5 bases at V and 5 bases at J, with 13 bases in the middle. This CDR3 region has 14 residues. The CDR3 region has the DNA TGTGCCAGCAGTGCCGGAGGAAGGCACAATGAGCAGTTCTTC. Translated: CASSAGGRHNEQFF.

This chain links TRBV7-2 with TRBJ2-7; 7 bases are shared with TRBD1. The length of the CDR3 is 16 residues. The V gene's germline CDR1 is SGHTA and CDR2 FQGNSA. Trimming took 3 bases from V and 0 from J; bases not matched to a gene: 8. CDR3 nucleotides: TGTGCCAGCAGCTTTTGGACAGGCCCGACCTCCTACGAGCAGTACTTC. It encodes CASSFWTGPTSYEQYF.

J is TRBJ2-7 and V is TRBV16, with 9 bases that match TRBD2. V dropped 4 bases and J dropped 6; count of bases not matched to a gene: 13. Per germline, CDR1 KGHSY and CDR2 FQNENV. This CDR3 comprises 16 residues. The CDR3 DNA reads as TGTGCCAGCAGCCTACCCAGGGATAGCGGGAGACTCGAGCAGTACTTC. Translating it yields CASSLPRDSGRLEQYF. The full variable domain, with the rest looked up from reference TRBV16 and TRBJ2-7, is GEEVAQTPKHLVRGEGQKAKLYCAPIKGHSYVFWYQQVLKNEFKFLISFQNENVFDETGMPKERFSAKCLPNSPCSLEIQATKLEDSAVYFCASSLPRDSGRLEQYFGPGTRLTVT.

V usage is TRBV9 and J usage is TRBJ2-7; 8 bases are shared with TRBD1. J lost 2 bases, V lost 1 base, and 2 bases had no gene match. Germline CDR1 reads SGDLS; CDR2 reads YYNGEE. CDR3 length equals 14 residues. The CDR3 nucleotides are TGTGCCAGCAGCGTACGACAGGGGCCCTACGAGCAGTACTTC. It codes for CASSVRQGPYEQYF.

The sample holds a few counts of this clone. The V gene is TRBV29-1, the J gene TRBJ1-1, with D possibly TRBD1 on 6 matching bases. There are 11 residues in the CDR3. V lost 6 bases to trimming and J lost 5 bases, with 10 bases between them. Germline values: CDR1 SQVTM, CDR2 ANQGSEA. CDR3 DNA sequence: TGCAGCGTCCACGACAGGACTGAAGCTTTCTTT. Its translation: CSVHDRTEAFF.

This clone was counted only a few times. The chain uses TRBV27 and TRBJ1-5; 11 nucleotides match TRBD1. CDR3 length: 14 amino acids. V was pared by 3 bases and J by 8 bases, with 3 bases of the junction left unmatched. CDR1 is MNHEY and CDR2 is SMNVEV in the germline V gene (reference sequence). The CDR3 loop is CASSFGTGGEPQHF. DNA of the CDR3: TGTGCCAGCAGTTTTGGGACAGGGGGAGAGCCCCAGCATTTT.

V is TRBV2 and J is TRBJ2-3; D is unresolved. CDR1 is SNHLY, CDR2 FYNNEI, per germline. This CDR3 is built from 15 residues. The ends were cut back, 3 bases at V and 0 bases at J, with 10 bases in the middle. The CDR3: CASSEISFSTDTQYF. The CDR3 DNA follows: TGTGCCAGCAGTGAGATTAGCTTTAGCACAGATACGCAGTATTTT.

The chain recombines TRBV12-5 with TRBJ1-6; D is unresolved. V was clipped by 5 bases and J by 5 bases, with 16 bases between them. CDR1 is LGHNT and CDR2 is FRNRAP in the germline V gene. The length of the CDR3 is 16 residues. In DNA form, the CDR3 reads TGTGCTAGTGGTCTGAGAGGAGGAATAGATAATTCACCCCTCCACTTT. It yields the protein CASGLRGGIDNSPLHF.

The chain links TRBV6-5 to TRBJ2-7; tentative D call: TRBD1 (6 bases). This CDR3 comprises 15 residues. The V gene's germline CDR1 is MNHEY and CDR2 SVGAGI. With 1 base removed from V and 3 bases from J, the gap between germline ends came to 13 bases. The CDR3, as DNA: TGTGCCAGCAGTTACTTTGGGGGCGGAAACTACGAGCAGTACTTC. Translating gives CASSYFGGGNYEQYF.